These 25 T cell receptor beta chains originate from one sample sequenced in a study of shared clonotypes between healthy human individuals. Data came from immunoSEQ multiplex PCR; TCRdb stores just in-frame clones and leaves some out. The table includes roughly 700,000 clones, approximately 79% detected once. Sequencing was carried out using memory CD4+ T cells sorted from blood. This sample's subset: CD45RA-negative fraction. The receptors originated from a woman in her twenties or thirties in good health.

The chain couples TRBV2 to TRBJ2-1, with 11 bases that match TRBD2. Trimming removed 4 bases from V and 8 bases from J; junction bases left unmatched: 7. Germline CDR1 is SNHLY and CDR2 is FYNNEI. This CDR3 has 15 amino acids. This chain's CDR3 is CASSGIAGGPDEQFF. CDR3 coding DNA: TGTGCCAGCAGTGGGATAGCGGGAGGGCCCGATGAGCAGTTCTTC.

This CDR3 reads CASSQEFRASQNTEAFF. In DNA form, the CDR3 reads TGTGCCAGCAGCCAAGAGTTTCGGGCCAGCCAGAACACTGAAGCTTTCTTT. The chain carries TRBV4-2 and TRBJ1-1; D unresolved. The CDR3 has 17 amino acids. CDR1 and CDR2 (germline): LGHNA, YNFKEQ. V lost 0 bases to trimming and J lost 1 base, with 15 bases between them.

This rearrangement joins TRBV4-1 to TRBJ2-2; perhaps TRBD2 as D (5 bases). Trimming cost V 5 bases and J 3 bases, with 16 bases left between them. Germline V gives CDR1 MGHRA, CDR2 YSYEKL. CDR3 length equals 16 residues. As DNA, the CDR3 is TGCGCCAGCAGCAAACGGGGTCAGGTAGACACCGGGGAGCTGTTTTTT. Translated, it gives CASSKRGQVDTGELFF.

V usage is TRBV27 and J usage is TRBJ2-7; 8 bases line up with TRBD1. The V gene's germline CDR1 is MNHEY and CDR2 SMNVEV (reference sequence). The CDR3 contains 16 residues. V shed 6 bases and J 2 bases; nucleotides not matched to a gene: 12. The CDR3, as DNA: TGTGCCAGCAGCTCCTATGGACAGGGTAGAACCTACGAGCAGTACTTC. Protein product: CASSSYGQGRTYEQYF.

The chain carries TRBV4-1 and TRBJ2-2; 11 nucleotides line up with TRBD1. Germline CDR1 and CDR2: MGHRA and YSYEKL. J was trimmed by 6 bases and V by 2 bases; bases with no gene match: 2. The CDR3 spans 15 residues. CDR3 coding DNA: TGCGCCAGCAGCCAACTGGGACAGGGGGCCGGGGAGCTGTTTTTT. Encoded protein: CASSQLGQGAGELFF.

This clone has just a few counts. The chain is built from TRBV19 and TRBJ1-5; no firm D call. The CDR3 is 13 residues long. The V end lost 4 bases, the J end lost 7 bases, and 11 bases lay between the germline ends. Germline CDR1 and CDR2: LNHDA and SQIVND (reference sequence). The CDR3 spells CASSKDLRQPQHF. DNA for the CDR3: TGTGCCAGTAGTAAGGACCTTAGACAGCCCCAGCATTTT.

V is TRBV25-1 and J is TRBJ1-1; D gene uncertain. The CDR3 runs to 13 residues. V shed 3 bases and J shed 7 bases, with 12 bases lying between them. The germline CDR1 and CDR2 sequences are MGHDK and SYGVNS. The CDR3 here is CASSDIGRGEAFF. The CDR3 nucleotides are TGTGCCAGCAGTGACATAGGGCGGGGTGAAGCTTTCTTT.

The J gene is TRBJ2-5, the V gene TRBV6-5, with a tentative D call TRBD1 (6 bases). Trimming pared 6 bases from V and 4 bases from J, leaving 18 bases between. Germline V gives CDR1 MNHEY, CDR2 SVGAGI. The CDR3 consists of 15 residues. The CDR3 DNA is TGTGCCAGCAGCAGAGGAGACAGGTCAAGAGAGACCCAGTACTTC. Protein: CASSRGDRSRETQYF.

V gene TRBV5-6 combines with J gene TRBJ2-5, with 11 bases lining up with TRBD1. Losses at the gene ends were 4 bases for V and 4 bases for J; bases not matched to a gene: 3. The CDR3 sequence is 14 residues long. CDR1 is SGHDT and CDR2 is YYEEEE in the germline V gene. The CDR3 DNA reads TGTGCCAGCAGCGGGACAGGGGGATTAGAGACCCAGTACTTC. Amino acids: CASSGTGGLETQYF.

This clone was seen once. Other DNA sequences within the sample encode an identical CDR3. The rearrangement uses TRBV28 and TRBJ1-5; no clear D gene. This CDR3 has 13 residues. CDR1 and CDR2 from the germline V gene are MDHEN and SYDVKM. V lost 1 base, J lost 4 bases, and 5 bases lay in between. The CDR3 nucleotides are TGTGCCAGCAGTTTATACCCAAATCAGCCCCAGCATTTT. Protein: CASSLYPNQPQHF.

The gene calls are TRBV4-1 and TRBJ1-2, with TRBD1 matching over 8 bases. Losses at the gene ends were 3 bases for V and 3 bases for J; bases not matched to a gene: 6. Germline CDR1 MGHRA, CDR2 YSYEKL. The CDR3 length is 15 residues. This CDR3 reads CASSHPGQGHYGYTF. For the CDR3, the DNA is TGCGCCAGCAGCCACCCCGGACAGGGACACTATGGCTACACCTTC.

This clone was detected only once. The chain links TRBV28 to TRBJ2-7; D possibly corresponds to TRBD1 (6 bases). The CDR3 runs 12 residues. Per the germline V gene, CDR1 is MDHEN and CDR2 is SYDVKM. V lost 4 bases and J lost 12, with 16 bases in between. CDR3 sequence reads: CASSSTQGRVYF. In DNA, the CDR3 is TGTGCCAGCAGTTCCACACAGGGCCGTGTGTACTTC.

This chain joins TRBV5-1 and TRBJ2-1, with a tentative D call TRBD2 (6 bases). The germline V and J ends were trimmed by 5 bases and 6 bases, with 12 bases remaining between them. The CDR3 extends over 13 amino acids. The germline V gene encodes CDR1 SGHRS and CDR2 YFSETQ. The CDR3 sequence: CASSPWRGNEQFF. The CDR3 nucleotides read TGCGCCAGCAGTCCGTGGAGGGGCAATGAGCAGTTCTTC.

V usage is TRBV6-1 and J usage is TRBJ1-1; a possible D gene is TRBD1 (5 bases). This CDR3 is built from 12 residues. Between the trimmed V and J ends, which lost 8 bases and 3 bases, there was a span of 10 bases. The V gene's germline CDR1 is MNHNS and CDR2 SASEGT. The CDR3 DNA reads as TGTGCCAGCGGTAGGGGAGACACTGAAGCTTTCTTT. Amino acids: CASGRGDTEAFF.

This chain joins TRBV28 and TRBJ1-5; possible D gene TRBD1, 6 bases. The CDR3 is 16 amino acids. V lost 3 bases to trimming and J lost 5 bases, with 17 bases between them. Germline V gene data show CDR1 as MDHEN and CDR2 as SYDVKM. The CDR3: CASSFREGGRDQPQHF. CDR3 coding DNA: TGTGCCAGCAGTTTCCGAGAGGGGGGTCGTGATCAGCCCCAGCATTTT.

This chain links TRBV19 with TRBJ1-5; TRBD1 aligns across 9 bases. V shed 4 bases, J shed 1 base, and the junction held 11 bases outside the gene matches. Germline V CDR1 and CDR2: LNHDA, SQIVND (reference sequence). CDR3 length equals 18 residues. The CDR3: CASSRELTGGWSNQPQHF. Written as DNA, the CDR3 is TGTGCCAGTAGTAGAGAACTTACAGGGGGCTGGAGCAATCAGCCCCAGCATTTT. Drawing the rest from reference TRBV19 and TRBJ1-5, the complete variable domain is DGGITQSPKYLFRKEGQNVTLSCEQNLNHDAMYWYRQDPGQGLRLIYYSQIVNDFQKGDIAEGYSVSREKKESFPLTVTSAQKNPTAFYLCASSRELTGGWSNQPQHFGDGTRLSIL.

This clone was seen once. The sample carries other DNA sequences with the same CDR3. The CDR3 spells CASSLEGSNQPQHF. The CDR3 region has the DNA TGCGCCAGCAGCTTGGAGGGCAGCAATCAGCCCCAGCATTTT. This chain uses TRBV5-1 with TRBJ1-5; no clear D. The V end was cut by 0 bases, the J end by 1 base, with 5 bases between. Germline-derived CDR1 and CDR2 are SGHRS and YFSETQ. The CDR3 loop spans 14 amino acids.

The rearrangement uses TRBV28 and TRBJ1-4; 7 bases match TRBD1. The V and J ends lost 6 bases and 0 bases, in that order; junction bases with no gene match: 7. The CDR3 length is 16 residues. Germline-derived CDR1 and CDR2 are MDHEN and SYDVKM. CDR3 DNA sequence: TGTGCCAGCAGGCCGCGACAGGGAACAACTAATGAAAAACTGTTTTTT. It translates to CASRPRQGTTNEKLFF.

V is TRBV5-4 and J is TRBJ2-3, with 7 bases fitting TRBD1. Germline loops: CDR1 SGHNT, CDR2 YYREEE (reference sequence). The CDR3 runs to 13 residues. V lost 2 bases and J lost 14; bases outside the gene matches: 11. DNA of the CDR3: TGTGCCAGCAGCTTAGCCGGACAGGACCAGCCGTATTTT. Its protein is CASSLAGQDQPYF.

This chain uses TRBV7-9 with TRBJ2-5; TRBD2 matches 10 bases. This CDR3 comprises 17 residues. The V gene end was trimmed by 4 bases and the J gene end by 0 bases; junction bases not matched to a gene: 8. Germline loops: CDR1 SEHNR, CDR2 FQNEAQ (reference sequence). The CDR3 nucleotides are TGTGCCAGCAGCTGGGACGCTAGCGGGGGAAACCAAGAGACCCAGTACTTC. Translation: CASSWDASGGNQETQYF.

As concerns this clone: Compared with germline, one end of the junction differs, possibly owing to a read error. This sequence joins TRBV29-1 and TRBJ2-2, with a weak D call TRBD2 (6 bases). Germline assignment: CDR1 SQVTM and CDR2 ANQGSEA. The CDR3 is 16 amino acids. CDR3: CSGRLVWGPNAGELFF. CDR3 bases: TGCAGCGGCCGACTAGTCTGGGGACCGAACGCCGGGGAGCTGTTTTTT.

This chain connects TRBV2 to TRBJ1-4, with TRBD1 identical over 7 bases. Germline-derived CDR1 and CDR2 are SNHLY and FYNNEI. The CDR3 contains 17 residues. The J segment lost 0 bases and the V segment lost 2 bases, leaving 6 bases of the junction unmatched. CDR3: CASSETTGWATNEKLFF. The CDR3 DNA reads TGTGCCAGCAGTGAAACGACAGGGTGGGCAACTAATGAAAAACTGTTTTTT.

The rearrangement uses TRBV5-1 and TRBJ1-2; 7 positions match TRBD1. CDR1 and CDR2 from the germline V gene are SGHRS and YFSETQ. Trimming removed 0 bases from V and 5 bases from J; junction bases left unmatched: 10. CDR3 length: 16 amino acids. The CDR3 loop is CASSLETGQIFYGYTF. The CDR3 coding sequence is TGCGCCAGCAGCTTGGAGACGGGACAGATTTTTTATGGCTACACCTTC.

This clone was picked up a small number of times. The chain links TRBV4-1 to TRBJ2-5, with D hard to call. The CDR3 loop spans 15 amino acids. CDR1 is MGHRA, CDR2 YSYEKL, per germline. V gave up 4 bases and J gave up 1 base, with 13 bases separating them. CDR3 region: CASSPNRATQETQYF. Written as DNA, the CDR3 is TGCGCCAGCAGCCCCAACCGGGCCACCCAAGAGACCCAGTACTTC.

V is TRBV5-1 and J is TRBJ2-3; 9 bases are a match to TRBD1. This CDR3 has 13 residues. V lost 8 bases to trimming and J lost 3 bases; unmatched junction nucleotides: 4. Germline V gives CDR1 SGHRS, CDR2 YFSETQ. The DNA of the CDR3 is TGCGCCAGTGCGGACAGGGGTACAGATACGCAGTATTTT. It encodes CASADRGTDTQYF. The whole variable domain, filled in from reference TRBV5-1 and TRBJ2-3, reads KAGVTQTPRYLIKTRGQQVTLSCSPISGHRSVSWYQQTPGQGLQFLFEYFSETQRNKGNFPGRFSGRQFSNSRSEMNVSTLELGDSALYLCASADRGTDTQYFGPGTRLTVL.